What follows are 13 T cell receptor beta chains derived from one specimen sequenced in a study of CD8 T cells in Susac syndrome (dated by TCRdb to the late 2010s). The library was prepared using the immunoSEQ multiplex PCR assay. RNA was extracted using the RNeasy kit, and roughly 0.45 to 1 microgram was reverse transcribed with random hexamers. TCRdb took the public reads, trimmed them with fastp at Q25, ran MiXCR for clone calling and kept in-frame beta chains. Identical CDR3 protein sequences are pooled into one entry, listed with their most common genes and DNA. For this sample the table gives some 260,000 distinct CDR3 sequences, of which roughly 95% were detected only once. 0.055% to 0.075% of the sample comes from the top ten. Sequencing was performed on CD4+ T cells from PBMCs. These receptors were taken from a human donor with multiple sclerosis.

The CDR3, as DNA: TGTGCCAGCAGTGAAGCAGTCGGCGAGCAGTACTTC. This gives the protein CASSEAVGEQYF. The V and J genes are TRBV2 and TRBJ2-7; D gene unclear. The CDR3 sequence is 12 residues long. Between the trimmed V and J ends, which lost 0 bases and 6 bases, there was a span of 6 bases. Germline assignment: CDR1 SNHLY and CDR2 FYNNEI.

The chain links TRBV5-1 to TRBJ2-2, with D tentatively TRBD1 (6 bases). V lost 4 bases and J lost 1, with 14 bases in between. The CDR3 runs 16 residues. CDR1 is SGHRS and CDR2 is YFSETQ in the germline V gene. CDR3 protein: CASSQQGQGNTGELFF. CDR3 nucleotides: TGCGCCAGCAGCCAGCAGGGGCAGGGGAACACCGGGGAGCTGTTTTTT.

V usage is TRBV6-4 and J usage is TRBJ2-3; no firm D call. Trimming left V 4 bases short and J 6 bases short, with 11 bases between. The V gene's germline CDR1 is MRHNA and CDR2 SNTAGT. The CDR3 consists of 13 residues. The chain's CDR3 is CASSGNILDTQYF. The DNA of the CDR3 is TGTGCCAGCAGTGGTAATATTCTGGATACGCAGTATTTT.

The chain carries TRBV7-9 and TRBJ1-4, with D hard to call. CDR3 size: 12 residues. The germline V gene has CDR1 SEHNR and CDR2 FQNEAQ (reference sequence). The germline V and J ends were trimmed by 5 bases and 8 bases, with 9 bases remaining between them. CDR3 nucleotide sequence: TGTGCCAGCAGCGCCCGCAGCGAAAAACTGTTTTTT. It codes for CASSARSEKLFF.

This chain uses TRBV13 with TRBJ2-3; D is unclear. Deletions cut 5 bases from V and 1 base from J, with 16 bases between. The CDR3 length is 16 residues. Germline CDR1 and CDR2: PRHDT and FYEKMQ (reference sequence). The CDR3: CASSTQTGSGTDTQYF. In DNA, the CDR3 is TGTGCCAGCAGCACCCAAACCGGCTCGGGCACAGATACGCAGTATTTT.

The CDR3 loop reads CSAGGRAGKKLFF. The CDR3 DNA follows: TGCAGTGCTGGCGGCAGGGCTGGTAAAAAACTGTTTTTT. This sequence joins TRBV20-1 and TRBJ1-4, with a tentative D call TRBD1 (5 bases). Germline V gene sequence: CDR1 DFQATT, CDR2 SNEGSKA (reference sequence). This CDR3 has 13 residues. V lost 5 bases to trimming and J lost 9 bases, with 16 bases between them.

The rearrangement joins TRBV7-9 to TRBJ2-5; 7 positions match TRBD2. Germline CDR1 is SEHNR and CDR2 is FQNEAQ (reference sequence). The ends lost 2 bases at V and 4 bases at J; junction bases unmatched: 4. The CDR3 covers 14 residues. CDR3 bases: TGTGCCAGCAGCTTACTTGGCGGGGGAGAGACCCAGTACTTC. It codes for CASSLLGGGETQYF. The variable domain in full, completed from reference TRBV7-9 and TRBJ2-5, reads DTGVSQNPRHKITKRGQNVTFRCDPISEHNRLYWYRQTLGQGPEFLTYFQNEAQLEKSRLLSDRFSAERPKGSFSTLEIQRTEQGDSAMYLCASSLLGGGETQYFGPGTRLLVL.

The V call is TRBV6-1, the J call TRBJ1-6, with 7 nucleotides matching TRBD1. Germline V gene data show CDR1 as MNHNS and CDR2 as SASEGT. Trimming at V came to 1 base and at J to 9 bases, leaving 6 bases not matched to a gene. The CDR3 totals 15 residues. The CDR3 here is CASSEVTDRISPLHF. Here the CDR3 DNA reads TGTGCCAGCAGTGAAGTTACGGACAGGATTTCACCCCTCCACTTT.

This rearrangement joins TRBV25-1 to TRBJ2-5, with TRBD1 matching 8 bases. The germline gives CDR1 MGHDK, CDR2 SYGVNS. The V gene end was trimmed by 6 bases and the J gene end by 4 bases; junction bases not matched to a gene: 10. The CDR3 covers 15 residues. DNA for the CDR3: TGTGCCAGCAGCGCTTCAGGGGGCGAAGGAGAGACCCAGTACTTC. Translated, it gives CASSASGGEGETQYF.

Worth noting for this clonotype: At one end the junction does not follow the germline gene, possibly because of a read error. The chain joins TRBV7-7 to TRBJ2-2; D call uncertain. The CDR3 extends over 14 amino acids. From germline, CDR1 is SSHAT and CDR2 FNYEAQ (reference sequence). The chain's CDR3 is CASSREENTGELFF. For the CDR3, the DNA is TGTGCTAGCAGCCGCGAGGAGAACACCGGGGAGCTGTTTTTT.

This chain links TRBV24-1 with TRBJ2-1; 16 bases are shared with TRBD2. CDR3 length equals 18 residues. CDR1 is KGHDR, CDR2 SFDVKD, per germline. The trim removed 9 bases at V and 0 bases at J, leaving 7 bases unmatched. CDR3 nucleotides: TGTGCCACCCAGGGGACTAGCGGGAGGGTTAGCTCCTACAATGAGCAGTTCTTC. Residues: CATQGTSGRVSSYNEQFF.

A single count supports this clonotype. The rearrangement links TRBV29-1 to TRBJ1-2, with D possibly being TRBD1 (5 bases). V was clipped by 0 bases and J by 7 bases, with 15 bases between them. Germline-derived CDR1 and CDR2 are SQVTM and ANQGSEA. The CDR3 runs to 14 residues. The CDR3 spells CSVEDPQGWPGYTF. The DNA of the CDR3 is TGCAGCGTTGAAGATCCCCAGGGTTGGCCTGGCTACACCTTC.

As for this clonotype: One end of the junction fails to match germline, which may point to a read error. The genes are TRBV7-9 and TRBJ2-5; 7 nucleotides line up with TRBD1. The germline CDR1 and CDR2 sequences are SEHNR and FQNEAQ (reference sequence). The CDR3 extends over 17 amino acids. The DNA for the CDR3 is TGTACCAGCAGCTTAGCCAGGACAGGCAACGCGGCCGAGACCCAGTACTTC. Protein sequence: CTSSLARTGNAAETQYF.